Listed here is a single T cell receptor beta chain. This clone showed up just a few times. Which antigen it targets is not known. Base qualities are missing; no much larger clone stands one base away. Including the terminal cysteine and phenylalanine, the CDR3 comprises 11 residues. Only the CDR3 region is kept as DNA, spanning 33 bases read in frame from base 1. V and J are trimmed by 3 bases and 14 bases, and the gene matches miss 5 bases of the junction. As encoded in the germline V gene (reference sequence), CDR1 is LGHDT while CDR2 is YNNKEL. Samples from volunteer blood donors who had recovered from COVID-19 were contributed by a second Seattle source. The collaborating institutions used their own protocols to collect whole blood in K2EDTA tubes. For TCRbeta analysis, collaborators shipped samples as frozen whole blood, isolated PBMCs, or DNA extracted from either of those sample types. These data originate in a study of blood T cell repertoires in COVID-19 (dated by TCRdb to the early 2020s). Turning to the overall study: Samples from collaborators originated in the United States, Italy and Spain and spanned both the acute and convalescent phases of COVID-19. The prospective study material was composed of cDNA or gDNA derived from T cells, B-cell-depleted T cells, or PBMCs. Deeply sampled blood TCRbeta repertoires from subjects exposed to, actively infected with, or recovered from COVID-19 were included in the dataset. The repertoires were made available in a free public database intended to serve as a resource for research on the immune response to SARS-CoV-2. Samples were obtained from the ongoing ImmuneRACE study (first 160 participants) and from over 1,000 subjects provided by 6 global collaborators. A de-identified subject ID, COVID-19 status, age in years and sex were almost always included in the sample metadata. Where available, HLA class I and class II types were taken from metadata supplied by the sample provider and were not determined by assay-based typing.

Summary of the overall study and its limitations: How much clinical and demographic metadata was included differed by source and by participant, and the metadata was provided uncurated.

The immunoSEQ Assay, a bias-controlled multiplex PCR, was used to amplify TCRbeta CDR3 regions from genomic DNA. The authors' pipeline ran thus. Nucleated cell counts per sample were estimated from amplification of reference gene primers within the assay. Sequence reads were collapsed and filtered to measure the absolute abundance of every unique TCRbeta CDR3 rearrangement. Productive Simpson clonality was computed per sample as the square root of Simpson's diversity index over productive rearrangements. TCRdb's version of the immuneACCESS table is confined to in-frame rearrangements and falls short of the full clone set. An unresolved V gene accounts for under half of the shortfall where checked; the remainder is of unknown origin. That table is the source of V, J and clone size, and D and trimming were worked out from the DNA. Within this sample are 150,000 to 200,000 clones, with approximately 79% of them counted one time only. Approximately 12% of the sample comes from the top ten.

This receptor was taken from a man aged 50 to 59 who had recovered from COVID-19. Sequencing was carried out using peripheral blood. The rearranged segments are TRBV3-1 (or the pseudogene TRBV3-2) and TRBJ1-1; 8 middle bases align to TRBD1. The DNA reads TGTGCCAGCAGCCATGGACAGGGAGTGTTCTTT. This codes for CASSHGQGVFF.